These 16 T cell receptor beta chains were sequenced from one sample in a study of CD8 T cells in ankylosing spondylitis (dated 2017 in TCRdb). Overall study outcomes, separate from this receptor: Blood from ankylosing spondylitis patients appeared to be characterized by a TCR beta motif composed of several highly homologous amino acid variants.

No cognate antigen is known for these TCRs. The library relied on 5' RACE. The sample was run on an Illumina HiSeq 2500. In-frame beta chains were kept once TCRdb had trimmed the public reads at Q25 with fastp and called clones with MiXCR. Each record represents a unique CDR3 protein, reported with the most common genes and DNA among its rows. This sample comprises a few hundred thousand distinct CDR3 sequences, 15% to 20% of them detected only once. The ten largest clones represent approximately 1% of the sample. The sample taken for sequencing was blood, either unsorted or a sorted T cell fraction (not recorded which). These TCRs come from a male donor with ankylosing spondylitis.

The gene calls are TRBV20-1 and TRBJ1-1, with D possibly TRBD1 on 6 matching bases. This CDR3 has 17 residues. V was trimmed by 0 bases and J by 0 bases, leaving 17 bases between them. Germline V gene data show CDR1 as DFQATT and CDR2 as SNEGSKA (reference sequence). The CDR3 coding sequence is TGCAGTGCTAGAGATCGGAGGACGGGACACATGAACACTGAAGCTTTCTTT. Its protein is CSARDRRTGHMNTEAFF.

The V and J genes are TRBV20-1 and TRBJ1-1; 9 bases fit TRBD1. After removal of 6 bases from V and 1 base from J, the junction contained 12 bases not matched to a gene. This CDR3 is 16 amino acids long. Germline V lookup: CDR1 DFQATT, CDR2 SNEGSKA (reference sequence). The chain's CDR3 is CSAPPRAGQGNTEAFF. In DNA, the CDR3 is TGCAGTGCCCCCCCCAGGGCGGGACAGGGGAACACTGAAGCTTTCTTT.

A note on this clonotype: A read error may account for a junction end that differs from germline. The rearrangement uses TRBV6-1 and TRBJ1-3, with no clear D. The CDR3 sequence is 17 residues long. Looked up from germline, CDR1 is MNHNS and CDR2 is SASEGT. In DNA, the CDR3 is TGTGCCAGCAGTGAAGGACCGCCGGGAAGCTCTGGAAACACCACATATTTT. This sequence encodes CASSEGPPGSSGNTTYF.

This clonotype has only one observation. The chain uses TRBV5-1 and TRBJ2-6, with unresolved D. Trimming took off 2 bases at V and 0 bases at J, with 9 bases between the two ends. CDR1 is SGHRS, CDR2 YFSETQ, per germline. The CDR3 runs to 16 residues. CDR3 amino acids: CASSLGSVSGANVLTF. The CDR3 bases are TGCGCCAGCAGCTTAGGATCCGTCTCTGGGGCCAACGTCCTGACTTTC. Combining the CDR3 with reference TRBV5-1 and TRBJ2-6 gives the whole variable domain KAGVTQTPRYLIKTRGQQVTLSCSPISGHRSVSWYQQTPGQGLQFLFEYFSETQRNKGNFPGRFSGRQFSNSRSEMNVSTLELGDSALYLCASSLGSVSGANVLTFGAGSRLTVL.

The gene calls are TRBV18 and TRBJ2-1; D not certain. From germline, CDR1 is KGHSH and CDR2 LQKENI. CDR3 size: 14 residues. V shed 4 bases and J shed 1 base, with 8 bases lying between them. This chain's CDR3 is CASSQTTSYNEQFF. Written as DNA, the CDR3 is TGTGCCAGCTCACAGACCACGTCCTACAATGAGCAGTTCTTC.

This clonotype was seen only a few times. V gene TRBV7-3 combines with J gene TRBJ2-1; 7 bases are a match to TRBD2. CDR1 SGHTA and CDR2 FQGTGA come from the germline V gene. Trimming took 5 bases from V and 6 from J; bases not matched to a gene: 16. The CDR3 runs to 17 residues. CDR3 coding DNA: TGTGCCAGCAGCCCGAAGCGCACTAGCGCCACCTCCAATGAGCAGTTCTTC. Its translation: CASSPKRTSATSNEQFF. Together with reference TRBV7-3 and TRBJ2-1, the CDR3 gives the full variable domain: GAGVSQTPSNKVTEKGKYVELRCDPISGHTALYWYRQSLGQGPEFLIYFQGTGAADDSGLPNDRFFAVRPEGSVSTLKIQRTERGDSAVYLCASSPKRTSATSNEQFFGPGTRLTVL.

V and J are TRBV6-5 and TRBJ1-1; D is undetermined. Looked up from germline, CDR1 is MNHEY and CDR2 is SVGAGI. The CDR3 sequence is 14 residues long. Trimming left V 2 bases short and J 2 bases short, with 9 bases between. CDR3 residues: CASSYNLENTEAFF. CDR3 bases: TGTGCCAGCAGTTACAATCTGGAAAACACTGAAGCTTTCTTT.

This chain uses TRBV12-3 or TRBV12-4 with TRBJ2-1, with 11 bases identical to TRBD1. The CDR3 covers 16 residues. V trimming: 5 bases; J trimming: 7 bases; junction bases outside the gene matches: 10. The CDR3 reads CASSLRTGGAGNEQFF. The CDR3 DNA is TGTGCCAGCAGTCTCCGGACAGGGGGCGCTGGGAATGAGCAGTTCTTC.

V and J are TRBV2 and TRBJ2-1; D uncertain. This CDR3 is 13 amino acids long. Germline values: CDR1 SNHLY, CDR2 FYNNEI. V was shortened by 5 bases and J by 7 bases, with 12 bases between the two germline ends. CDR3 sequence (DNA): TGTGCCAGCAGTCGTGATGGAATTAATGAGCAGTTCTTC. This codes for CASSRDGINEQFF.

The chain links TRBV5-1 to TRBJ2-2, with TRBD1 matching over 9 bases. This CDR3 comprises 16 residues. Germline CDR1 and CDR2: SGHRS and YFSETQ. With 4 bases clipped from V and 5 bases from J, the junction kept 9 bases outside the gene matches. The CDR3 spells CASSPGDRAGTGELFF. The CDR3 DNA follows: TGCGCCAGCAGCCCAGGGGACAGGGCCGGGACCGGGGAGCTGTTTTTT.

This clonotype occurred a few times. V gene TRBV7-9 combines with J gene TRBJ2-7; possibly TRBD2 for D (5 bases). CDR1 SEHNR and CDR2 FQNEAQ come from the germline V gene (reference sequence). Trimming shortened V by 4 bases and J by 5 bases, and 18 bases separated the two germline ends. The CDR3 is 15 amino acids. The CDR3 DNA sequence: TGTGCCAGCAGCTATCTCATAGGGCTAGCTGACGAGCAGTACTTC. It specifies CASSYLIGLADEQYF.

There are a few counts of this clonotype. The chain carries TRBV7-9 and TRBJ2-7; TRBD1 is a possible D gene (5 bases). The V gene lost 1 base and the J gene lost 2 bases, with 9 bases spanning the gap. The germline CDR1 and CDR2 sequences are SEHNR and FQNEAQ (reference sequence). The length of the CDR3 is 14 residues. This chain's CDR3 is CASSLGQHTYEQYF. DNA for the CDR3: TGTGCCAGCAGCTTAGGACAGCACACCTACGAGCAGTACTTC. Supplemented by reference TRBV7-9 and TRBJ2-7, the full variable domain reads DTGVSQNPRHKITKRGQNVTFRCDPISEHNRLYWYRQTLGQGPEFLTYFQNEAQLEKSRLLSDRFSAERPKGSFSTLEIQRTEQGDSAMYLCASSLGQHTYEQYFGPGTRLTVT.

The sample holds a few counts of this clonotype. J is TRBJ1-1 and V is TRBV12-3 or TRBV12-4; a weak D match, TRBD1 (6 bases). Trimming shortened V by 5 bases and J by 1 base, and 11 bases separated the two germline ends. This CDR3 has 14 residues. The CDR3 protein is CASSLTGKNTEAFF. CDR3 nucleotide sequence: TGTGCCAGCAGTCTCACAGGGAAGAACACTGAAGCTTTCTTT.

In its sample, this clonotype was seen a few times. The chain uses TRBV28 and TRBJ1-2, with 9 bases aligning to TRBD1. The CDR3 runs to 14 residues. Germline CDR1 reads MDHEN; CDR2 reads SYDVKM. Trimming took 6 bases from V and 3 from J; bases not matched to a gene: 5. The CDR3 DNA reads TGTGCCAGCAGAAGGACAGGGGAAGACTATGGCTACACCTTC. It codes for CASRRTGEDYGYTF.

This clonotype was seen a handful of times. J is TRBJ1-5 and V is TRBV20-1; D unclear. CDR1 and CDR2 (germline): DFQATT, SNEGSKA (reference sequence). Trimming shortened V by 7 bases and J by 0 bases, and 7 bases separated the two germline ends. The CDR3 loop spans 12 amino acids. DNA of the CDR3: TGCAGTGTTAAGGATAGCAATCAGCCCCAGCATTTT. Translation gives CSVKDSNQPQHF.

Written as DNA, the CDR3 is TGTGCCAGCAGCCTCCATCAGGGGGCGGCGAATGAGCAGTTCTTC. Translating it yields CASSLHQGAANEQFF. This sequence joins TRBV12-3 or TRBV12-4 and TRBJ2-1; the match to TRBD1 covers 8 bases. V was pared by 6 bases and J by 7 bases, with 11 bases of the junction left unmatched. CDR3 length equals 15 residues.